This T cell receptor beta chain is from a study of blood T cell repertoires in COVID-19. Overall study: COVID-19 samples, acute and convalescent, were from the United States, Italy and Spain. In each case, the material was cDNA or gDNA derived from T cells, B-cell-depleted T cells, or PBMCs.

In the authors' methods: Estimated nucleated cell counts came from reference gene primer amplification. The assay was immunoSEQ multiplex PCR, and TCRdb's table has in-frame clones only and misses some. The DNA gave D and trimming, while V, J and clone size come from that table. The sample gives around 250,000 clones, roughly 84% of which show up once; 8.6% is in the top ten. Trimming removed 4 bases from V and 6 bases from J, with 16 bases in between. The CDR3 covers 15 residues. CDR1 SGHDT and CDR2 YYEEEE come from the germline V gene. The source is a human donor in a cohort sampled during active COVID-19. V usage is TRBV5-6 and J usage is TRBJ2-2, with D maybe TRBD2 (6 bases). Sequencing was performed on peripheral blood. The CDR3 nucleotides read TGTGCCAGCAGCCTCCTAGCGCTAGGGGCCGGGGAGCTGTTTTTT. Translation gives CASSLLALGAGELFF.